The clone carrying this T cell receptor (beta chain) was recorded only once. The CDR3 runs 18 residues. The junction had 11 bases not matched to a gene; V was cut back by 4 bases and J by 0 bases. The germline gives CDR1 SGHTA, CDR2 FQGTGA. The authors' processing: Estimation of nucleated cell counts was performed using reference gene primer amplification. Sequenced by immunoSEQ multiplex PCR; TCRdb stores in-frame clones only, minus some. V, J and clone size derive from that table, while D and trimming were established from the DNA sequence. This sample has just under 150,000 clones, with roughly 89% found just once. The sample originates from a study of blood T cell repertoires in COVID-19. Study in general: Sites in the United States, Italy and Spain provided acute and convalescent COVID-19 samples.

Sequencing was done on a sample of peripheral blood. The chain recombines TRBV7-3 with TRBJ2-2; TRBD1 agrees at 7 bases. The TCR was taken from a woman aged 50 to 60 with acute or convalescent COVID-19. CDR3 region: CASSSRSLGTANTGELFF. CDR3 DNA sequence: TGTGCCAGCAGCTCGAGGTCCCTCGGGACAGCGAACACCGGGGAGCTGTTTTTT. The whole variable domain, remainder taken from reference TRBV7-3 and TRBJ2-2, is GAGVSQTPSNKVTEKGKYVELRCDPISGHTALYWYRQSLGQGPEFLIYFQGTGAADDSGLPNDRFFAVRPEGSVSTLKIQRTERGDSAVYLCASSSRSLGTANTGELFFGEGSRLTVL.